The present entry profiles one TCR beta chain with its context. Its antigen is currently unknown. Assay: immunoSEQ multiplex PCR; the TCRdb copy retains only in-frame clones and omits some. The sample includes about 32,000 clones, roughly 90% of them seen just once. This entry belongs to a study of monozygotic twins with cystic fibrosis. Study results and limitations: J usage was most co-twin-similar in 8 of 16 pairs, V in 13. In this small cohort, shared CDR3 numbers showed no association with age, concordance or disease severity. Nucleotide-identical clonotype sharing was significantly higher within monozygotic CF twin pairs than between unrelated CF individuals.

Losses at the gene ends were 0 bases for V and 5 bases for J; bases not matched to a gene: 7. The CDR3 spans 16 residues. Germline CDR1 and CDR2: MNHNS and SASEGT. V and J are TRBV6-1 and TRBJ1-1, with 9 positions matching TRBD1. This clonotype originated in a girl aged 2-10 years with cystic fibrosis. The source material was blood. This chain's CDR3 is CASSEAGTGSGTEAFF. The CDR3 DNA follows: TGTGCCAGCAGTGAAGCTGGGACAGGGTCGGGGACTGAAGCTTTCTTT.